Listed below are T cell receptor beta chains from one sample, sequenced in a study of cytomegalovirus exposure and HLA in healthy donors. Sequenced by immunoSEQ multiplex PCR; TCRdb stores in-frame clones only, minus some. The repertoire holds approximately 220,000 clones, with around three quarters as singletons. What was sequenced was PBMCs. Receptors originate from a man aged 35-49 years in good health and CMV-seronegative. The CDR3 runs from the conserved cysteine through the conserved F or W. D genes are given only for firm matches. Size values are once, few and many counts, or a class for expanded clones, and some rows have none.

d_call clone_size j_call v_call cdr3_nt cdr3_aa
NA NA TRBJ1-3 TRBV7-2 TGTGCCAGCAGCCCTCAGGGGACCTCTGGAAACACCATATATTTT CASSPQGTSGNTIYF
TRBD1 NA TRBJ1-1 TRBV7-9 TGTGCCAGCAGCCGAGGACAGGGGACGGACACTGAAGCTTTCTTT CASSRGQGTDTEAFF
TRBD2 NA TRBJ2-1 TRBV9 TGTGCCAGCAGCGTATATGGCGGGGGGGCCTACAATGAGCAGTTCTTC CASSVYGGGAYNEQFF
NA NA TRBJ1-2 TRBV13 TGTGCCAGCAGCGGAGGGGACGGCTATGGCTACACCTTC CASSGGDGYGYTF
TRBD1 NA TRBJ1-2 TRBV7-2 TGTGCCAGCAGCCCGGGGTGGCCAGGGGGCCTCGGTGGCTACACCTTC CASSPGWPGGLGGYTF
NA once TRBJ1-1 TRBV2 TGTGCCAGCAGTGGGACCGGGAATGAAGCTTTCTTT CASSGTGNEAFF
NA few TRBJ2-3 TRBV14 TGTGCCAGCAGCGTTTATAGGACTAGCACAGATACGCAGTATTTT CASSVYRTSTDTQYF
NA once TRBJ1-5 TRBV19 TGTGCCAGTAGTGCAGGCAATCAGCCCCAGCATTTT CASSAGNQPQHF
NA NA TRBJ2-1 TRBV7-3 TGTGCCAGCAGCTTAGGGGGCCTGAACAATGAGCAGTTCTTC CASSLGGLNNEQFF
NA NA TRBJ2-7 TRBV28 TGTGCCAGCAGTTTACAGTTCGGGTCCTCGGAGCAGTACTTC CASSLQFGSSEQYF
NA NA TRBJ2-2 TRBV7-2 TGTGCCAGCAGCCCACAGGGACCCGGGGAGCTGTTTTTT CASSPQGPGELFF
TRBD2 NA TRBJ2-7 TRBV2 TGTGCCAGCAGTCCCCTCCCCAGCGGGACGCGCTACGAGCAGTACTTC CASSPLPSGTRYEQYF
TRBD1 NA TRBJ2-1 TRBV29-1 TGCAGCGTGAAGGGACAGGGGAGCTCCTACAATGAGCAGTTCTTC CSVKGQGSSYNEQFF
NA NA TRBJ2-7 TRBV14 TGTGCCAGCAGCCAAGTTAACGAGCAGTACTTC CASSQVNEQYF
NA NA TRBJ1-1 TRBV7-9 TGTGCCAGCAGTCTCCGGGACAATGAAGCTTTCTTT CASSLRDNEAFF
TRBD1 once TRBJ1-1 TRBV27 TGTGCCAGCAGTCTATCACAGGGGGGGGAGACTGAAGCTTTCTTT CASSLSQGGETEAFF
NA NA TRBJ2-2 TRBV19 TGTGCCCTAGGCGGAAACACCGGGGAGCTGTTTTTT CALGGNTGELFF
NA few TRBJ2-7 TRBV6-6 TGTGCCAGCAGTTACGCGATAGGGGGCGAGCAGTACTTC CASSYAIGGEQYF
NA NA TRBJ1-2 TRBV25-1 TGTGCCAGCAGTTTATCTAACTATGGCTACACCTTC CASSLSNYGYTF
TRBD2 NA TRBJ2-3 TRBV29-1 TGCAGCGTTGAAGATCCCGGGACTAGCAGACCAGATACGCAGTATTTT CSVEDPGTSRPDTQYF
TRBD1 NA TRBJ1-6 TRBV7-2 TGTGCCAGCAGCCCTCAGGGGGTGGGTTCACCCCTCCACTTT CASSPQGVGSPLHF
NA few TRBJ1-1 TRBV5-1 TGCGCCAGCAGCTACTTGACAGGTTCGAACACTGAAGCTTTCTTT CASSYLTGSNTEAFF
TRBD1 few TRBJ2-1 TRBV7-8 TGTGCCAGCAGCTCCCAGGACAGGGAGAGTGAAAATGAGCAGTTCTTC CASSSQDRESENEQFF
TRBD2 NA TRBJ2-7 TRBV28 TGTGCCAGCAGTTCCCCGGCGGGAGTAACAAATGGGCAGTACTTC CASSSPAGVTNGQYF
TRBD1 NA TRBJ1-4 TRBV6-5 TGTGCCAGCAGTGACTCAGGGGGCCGAGGGGAAAAACTGTTTTTT CASSDSGGRGEKLFF
NA NA TRBJ1-5 TRBV7-2 TGTGCCAGCAGCTCCATCGGGGATCAGCCCCAGCATTTT CASSSIGDQPQHF
NA NA TRBJ2-5 TRBV4-1 TGCGCCAGCAGCCAAAAGGGACATAACCAAGAGACCCAGTACTTC CASSQKGHNQETQYF
TRBD1 NA TRBJ1-5 TRBV10-3 TGTGCCATCAATGACAGGGAGGATCAGCCCCAGCATTTT CAINDREDQPQHF
TRBD1 few TRBJ1-6 TRBV4-2 TGTGCCAGCAGCCAAGTGGACAGGGGGCATAGCTCACCCCTCCACTTT CASSQVDRGHSSPLHF
TRBD2 NA TRBJ2-1 TRBV19 TGTGCCAGTAGCCGGACTAGCGAGGTCTCCTACAATGAGCAGTTCTTC CASSRTSEVSYNEQFF
NA NA TRBJ1-5 TRBV10-3 TGTGCCATCAGTGACCAGTATCAGCCCCAGCATTTT CAISDQYQPQHF
NA NA TRBJ2-2 TRBV11-3 TGTGCCAGCAGCTTAGATATCGGGGAGCTGTTTTTT CASSLDIGELFF
NA NA TRBJ2-1 TRBV13 TGTGCCAGCAGTCCAGGGTCGAGCTCCTACAATGAGCAGTTCTTC CASSPGSSSYNEQFF